The 26 T cell receptor beta chains listed next were all sequenced from one sample in a study of blood T cell repertoires in COVID-19. Using immunoSEQ multiplex PCR, the repertoire was profiled, and TCRdb retains in-frame clones only, with some absent. The table includes over 100,000 clones, approximately 85% detected once. Material: peripheral blood. The receptor source for this set is an elderly man with acute or convalescent COVID-19.

The V and J genes are TRBV6-5 and TRBJ1-1; TRBD1 is a possible D gene (6 bases). In germline, CDR1 is MNHEY, CDR2 SVGAGI. The CDR3 totals 13 residues. The V gene lost 6 bases and the J gene lost 3 bases, with 11 bases spanning the gap. The DNA of the CDR3 is TGTGCCAGCAGATTAGGACAGTACACTGAAGCTTTCTTT. Translation: CASRLGQYTEAFF.

This clone was seen only a few times. The chain carries TRBV6-1 and TRBJ2-7; D is undetermined. This CDR3 spans 15 amino acids. Germline lookup yields CDR1 MNHNS and CDR2 SASEGT. Trimming took off 2 bases at V and 1 base at J, with 12 bases between the two ends. CDR3 nucleotides: TGTGCCAGCAGTGAACTGAGGTATGGTTCCTACGAGCAGTACTTC. Encoded protein: CASSELRYGSYEQYF.

This clone has only one observation. The chain employs TRBV14 and TRBJ2-5; possibly TRBD2 for D (5 bases). The V end lost 3 bases, the J end lost 1 base, and 12 bases lay between the germline ends. Germline V gene sequence: CDR1 SGHDN, CDR2 FVKESK. The CDR3 covers 15 residues. The CDR3 DNA reads as TGTGCCAGCAGCCAGGACTGGGAGACCCAAGAGACCCAGTACTTC. It encodes CASSQDWETQETQYF.

This clone was detected once. This chain joins TRBV18 and TRBJ1-3; D possibly corresponds to TRBD1 (6 bases). Trimming left V 3 bases short and J 2 bases short, with 11 bases between. CDR3 length equals 15 residues. Per the germline V gene, CDR1 is KGHSH and CDR2 is LQKENI. CDR3 in amino acids: CASSPSTGTGNTIYF. For the CDR3, the DNA is TGTGCCAGCTCACCGTCAACAGGGACTGGAAACACCATATATTTT.

The CDR3: CSTDLAGGARNEQFF. The CDR3 coding sequence is TGCAGTACAGATCTAGCGGGAGGGGCTCGCAATGAGCAGTTCTTC. This chain joins TRBV29-1 and TRBJ2-1; 12 bases are a match to TRBD2. The CDR3 extends over 15 amino acids. The germline V gene has CDR1 SQVTM and CDR2 ANQGSEA.

This sequence joins TRBV29-1 and TRBJ2-1; 9 nucleotides agree with TRBD2. The CDR3 is made up of 14 amino acids. CDR1 is SQVTM, CDR2 ANQGSEA, per germline. Unmatched junction bases numbered 9, after V lost 5 bases and J lost 7 bases. The CDR3 region has the DNA TGCAGCGTTTTGGGGGTAGCGGGAGTGAATGAGCAGTTCTTC. Translated, it gives CSVLGVAGVNEQFF.

The chain recombines TRBV7-3 with TRBJ2-5; D might be TRBD2 (6 bases). Looked up from germline, CDR1 is SGHTA and CDR2 is FQGTGA. V lost 3 bases and J 5 bases, leaving 13 bases between the germline ends. There are 14 residues in the CDR3. The CDR3 loop is CASSFGGVGETQYF. In nucleotides, the CDR3 is TGTGCCAGCAGCTTCGGGGGAGTTGGGGAGACCCAGTACTTC.

CDR3 sequence: CASSPWTGHQPQHF. CDR3 nucleotides: TGTGCCAGCAGCCCGTGGACAGGTCATCAGCCCCAGCATTTT. This rearrangement joins TRBV5-6 to TRBJ1-5; 7 nucleotides line up with TRBD1. Germline trimming cut 4 bases from V and 5 bases from J; bases unmatched to any gene: 6. Germline V gene lookup returns CDR1 SGHDT and CDR2 YYEEEE. This CDR3 has 14 residues.

This clone appeared a single time. The J gene is TRBJ1-2, the V gene TRBV2; perhaps TRBD1 as D (6 bases). CDR3 size: 16 residues. Germline V gene lookup returns CDR1 SNHLY and CDR2 FYNNEI. Between the trimmed V and J ends, which lost 6 bases and 0 bases, there was a span of 17 bases. CDR3 nucleotide sequence: TGTGCCAGCAGCGCCCGGCAGGGGTTCGCTAACTATGGCTACACCTTC. Encoded protein: CASSARQGFANYGYTF. The entire variable domain, with the rest obtained from reference TRBV2 and TRBJ1-2, is as follows: EPEVTQTPSHQVTQMGQEVILRCVPISNHLYFYWYRQILGQKVEFLVSFYNNEISEKSEIFDDQFSVERPDGSNFTLKIRSTKLEDSAMYFCASSARQGFANYGYTFGSGTRLTVV.

The chain is built from TRBV28 and TRBJ1-2, with TRBD1 identical over 9 bases. Germline CDR1 reads MDHEN; CDR2 reads SYDVKM. Germline trimming cut 6 bases from V and 3 bases from J; bases unmatched to any gene: 8. The CDR3 has 15 amino acids. The CDR3 DNA reads as TGTGCCAGCAGCCGCCGGACAGGGGTTTACTATGGCTACACCTTC. Translating gives CASSRRTGVYYGYTF.

This chain links TRBV7-2 with TRBJ2-3; D may be TRBD2 (6 bases). Germline V gene data show CDR1 as SGHTA and CDR2 as FQGNSA. CDR3 length: 15 amino acids. V lost 5 bases to trimming and J lost 1 base, with 13 bases between them. In DNA form, the CDR3 reads TGTGCCAGCAGCGACCGCGGGGTGGGCACAGATACGCAGTATTTT. Amino acid sequence: CASSDRGVGTDTQYF.

V and J are TRBV11-2 and TRBJ1-6; TRBD1 is a possible D gene (5 bases). Germline-derived CDR1 and CDR2 are SGHAT and FQNNGV. The CDR3 extends over 15 amino acids. The ends were cut back, 5 bases at V and 8 bases at J, with 16 bases in the middle. The CDR3 region is CASSLGTAVHSPLHF. CDR3 coding DNA: TGTGCCAGCAGCCTCGGGACTGCCGTCCATTCACCCCTCCACTTT.

This chain uses TRBV11-3 with TRBJ2-1, with TRBD1 identical over 10 bases. Per the germline V gene, CDR1 is SGHNT and CDR2 is YENEEA. This CDR3 comprises 15 residues. Trimming cost V 3 bases and J 9 bases; bases outside gene matches: 8. The CDR3 region is CASSLATGGLGEQFF. In DNA, the CDR3 is TGTGCCAGCAGCTTGGCGACAGGGGGCCTCGGTGAGCAGTTCTTC.

This clone showed up just a few times. The chain combines TRBV29-1 with TRBJ1-5, with TRBD1 matching 12 bases. Germline CDR1 SQVTM, CDR2 ANQGSEA. This CDR3 comprises 13 residues. V dropped 6 bases and J dropped 8; count of bases not matched to a gene: 5. CDR3 sequence reads: CSVGTGGSEPQHF. DNA for the CDR3: TGCAGCGTGGGGACAGGGGGCAGTGAGCCCCAGCATTTT.

The rearrangement joins TRBV7-6 to TRBJ1-3; 7 bases are a match to TRBD1. The CDR3 runs to 17 residues. Germline V gene data show CDR1 as SGHVS and CDR2 as FNYEAQ. Trimming at V came to 3 bases and at J to 3 bases, leaving 11 bases not matched to a gene. The CDR3 loop is CASSFAGGKLSGNTIYF. Here the CDR3 DNA reads TGTGCCAGCAGCTTTGCAGGGGGGAAACTTAGTGGAAACACCATATATTTT.

With regard to this clone: The junction shows a germline mismatch at one end, possibly a read error. V gene TRBV12-3 or TRBV12-4 combines with J gene TRBJ2-7; 8 bases are shared with TRBD1. The CDR3 spans 13 residues. The chain's CDR3 is CASSPSPGGAFNF. In DNA form, the CDR3 reads TGTGCCAGCAGCCCATCCCCAGGGGGCGCGTTCAACTTC.

The chain uses TRBV5-1 and TRBJ2-1; 10 nucleotides align to TRBD2. The CDR3 spans 16 residues. V was clipped by 0 bases and J by 3 bases; unmatched bases: 3. Germline CDR1 reads SGHRS; CDR2 reads YFSETQ. The DNA of the CDR3 is TGCGCCAGCAGCTTGGGTAGCGGGGGGAACTACAATGAGCAGTTCTTC. Amino acids: CASSLGSGGNYNEQFF.

The gene calls are TRBV9 and TRBJ2-2; the match to TRBD2 covers 8 bases. Trimming removed 7 bases from V and 2 bases from J; junction bases left unmatched: 7. This CDR3 spans 15 amino acids. Per the germline V gene, CDR1 is SGDLS and CDR2 is YYNGEE. CDR3 sequence (DNA): TGTGCCAGCCAAGCTCGGGGGGGCAACACCGGGGAGCTGTTTTTT. It is translated as CASQARGGNTGELFF.

This clone was recorded once. The chain is built from TRBV5-1 and TRBJ2-7; TRBD1 aligns across 8 bases. In germline, CDR1 is SGHRS, CDR2 YFSETQ. J gave up 2 bases and V 7 bases, and 8 bases lay outside the gene matches. This CDR3 comprises 14 residues. The CDR3 sequence is CASSVGTGAYEQYF. CDR3 nucleotides: TGCGCCAGCTCTGTAGGGACAGGAGCCTACGAGCAGTACTTC.

This clone has just a few counts. The chain couples TRBV24-1 to TRBJ1-1, with D hard to call. The CDR3 length is 13 residues. Trimming removed 5 bases at V and 4 bases at J, with 10 bases between. From germline, CDR1 is KGHDR and CDR2 SFDVKD. The CDR3 DNA reads TGTGCCACCAGTGCCCTTCGGGGCACTGAAGCTTTCTTT. It specifies CATSALRGTEAFF.

This rearrangement joins TRBV6-6 to TRBJ2-1; 15 bases map to TRBD2. V trimming: 6 bases; J trimming: 14 bases; junction bases outside the gene matches: 5. CDR3 length: 13 residues. Germline CDR1 and CDR2: MNHNY and SVGAGI (reference sequence). CDR3 residues: CASRWTSGGVEFF. CDR3 DNA: TGTGCCAGCAGATGGACTAGCGGGGGGGTGGAGTTCTTC.

A few counts support this clone. The rearrangement uses TRBV6-6 and TRBJ2-2; 9 bases are shared with TRBD2. Germline CDR1 and CDR2: MNHNY and SVGAGI (reference sequence). The CDR3 totals 16 residues. With V trimmed by 8 bases and J by 7 bases, 14 bases remained unmatched. CDR3 in DNA: TGTGCCAGCGAACCCCGAGGCGGGGGGGCTGACGGGGAGCTGTTTTTT. The encoded protein is CASEPRGGGADGELFF.

J is TRBJ1-5 and V is TRBV7-8; D call uncertain. In germline, CDR1 is SGHVS, CDR2 FQNEAQ. The CDR3 runs 17 residues. V shed 5 bases and J shed 0 bases, with 17 bases lying between them. This CDR3 reads CASSQIPSDYSNQPQHF. CDR3 DNA sequence: TGTGCCAGCAGCCAAATCCCGAGTGATTATAGCAATCAGCCCCAGCATTTT.

The V gene is TRBV3-1 (or the pseudogene TRBV3-2), the J gene TRBJ2-5, with D maybe TRBD2 (5 bases). Trimming removed 4 bases at V and 0 bases at J, with 12 bases between. This CDR3 has 15 residues. Germline V gene sequence: CDR1 LGHDT, CDR2 YNNKEL (reference sequence). The CDR3 region is CASSPDLANQETQYF. In DNA, the CDR3 is TGTGCCAGCAGCCCGGACCTAGCAAACCAAGAGACCCAGTACTTC.

This clone was counted a single time. The V gene is TRBV6-5, the J gene TRBJ1-1, with D possibly matching TRBD1 (6 bases). CDR1 is MNHEY and CDR2 is SVGAGI in the germline V gene. V was cut by 5 bases and J by 6 bases, with 10 bases left in between. The CDR3 contains 12 residues. The CDR3 DNA follows: TGTGCCAGCAGTCAGGGGTATGCTGAAGCTTTCTTT. It translates to CASSQGYAEAFF.

The J gene is TRBJ2-7, the V gene TRBV5-5, with 9 bases lining up with TRBD1. Per germline, CDR1 SGHKS and CDR2 YYEKEE (reference sequence). The ends lost 3 bases at V and 0 bases at J; junction bases unmatched: 10. CDR3 length: 17 residues. CDR3 DNA: TGTGCCAGCAGCTCGGGACAGGGCTTCTGGGGCTCCTACGAGCAGTACTTC. It encodes CASSSGQGFWGSYEQYF.